Following are 12 T cell receptor beta chains from one sample sequenced in a study of CD8 T cells in Susac syndrome. Random hexamers were used to reverse transcribe about 0.5 to 1 ug of RNA. TCRdb re-called the immunoSEQ multiplex PCR reads with MiXCR, one entry per CDR3 protein. Among approximately 160,000 distinct CDR3 sequences listed, approximately 93% were seen once. Sequenced material: CD4+ T cells from PBMCs. These receptors originate from a human donor with multiple sclerosis.

The chain has TRBV5-6 and TRBJ2-7; D assignment may be TRBD1 or TRBD2 (5 bases each). The CDR3 is made up of 16 amino acids. Trimming stripped 3 bases from V and 3 bases from J, with 19 bases between. Germline values: CDR1 SGHDT, CDR2 YYEEEE. The chain's CDR3 is CASSWTSGRLSYEQYF. The DNA for the CDR3 is TGTGCCAGCAGCTGGACCTCGGGACGGCTAAGCTACGAGCAGTACTTC.

The V and J genes are TRBV9 and TRBJ2-3, with D perhaps TRBD1 (5 bases). V dropped 4 bases and J dropped 0 bases, with 12 bases sitting between them. The CDR3 is 15 residues long. The germline V gene has CDR1 SGDLS and CDR2 YYNGEE. The CDR3 sequence: CASSSRQTSTDTQYF. For the CDR3, the DNA is TGTGCCAGCAGCTCTCGACAGACCAGCACAGATACGCAGTATTTT.

The rearrangement uses TRBV7-6 and TRBJ1-3; D is possibly TRBD1 (6 bases). Germline V gives CDR1 SGHVS, CDR2 FNYEAQ. Trimming removed 5 bases at V and 2 bases at J, with 16 bases between. The CDR3 contains 16 residues. In DNA, the CDR3 is TGTGCCAGCAGCCCGCGACCCGGGACACCTGGAAACACCATATATTTT. Translated, it gives CASSPRPGTPGNTIYF.

This chain uses TRBV30 with TRBJ2-5, with 7 bases matching TRBD2. The germline V gene has CDR1 GTSNPN and CDR2 SVGIG (reference sequence). V trimming: 5 bases; J trimming: 5 bases; junction bases outside the gene matches: 14. This CDR3 contains 15 residues. The CDR3 nucleotides read TGTGCCTGGGGGAGGGACTATCCTCCCGGGGAGACCCAGTACTTC. This translates into CAWGRDYPPGETQYF.

The V call is TRBV19, the J call TRBJ2-6, with D possibly being TRBD1 (5 bases). V lost 5 bases and J lost 0, with 11 bases in between. CDR3 size: 16 residues. Germline CDR1 and CDR2: LNHDA and SQIVND (reference sequence). The CDR3 is CASSPQARSGANVLTF. As DNA, the CDR3 is TGTGCCAGTAGTCCACAGGCTCGCTCTGGGGCCAACGTCCTGACTTTC.

The J gene is TRBJ2-5, the V gene TRBV5-1, with 10 positions matching TRBD2. This CDR3 is built from 16 residues. The V gene's germline CDR1 is SGHRS and CDR2 YFSETQ. Trimming removed 3 bases from V and 1 base from J; junction bases left unmatched: 6. This CDR3 is CASSSGTSAFQETQYF. CDR3 in DNA: TGCGCCAGCAGCTCCGGGACTAGCGCGTTCCAAGAGACCCAGTACTTC.

The J gene is TRBJ1-1, the V gene TRBV30, with 7 nucleotides matching TRBD1. The CDR3 is 16 amino acids. Trimming cost V 5 bases and J 4 bases; bases outside gene matches: 16. Looked up from germline, CDR1 is GTSNPN and CDR2 is SVGIG (reference sequence). The CDR3 DNA reads TGTGCCTGGGAACCTCTGGGGAGGGGGCATGGCACTGAAGCTTTCTTT. Translating it yields CAWEPLGRGHGTEAFF.

The J gene is TRBJ1-5, the V gene TRBV2; D gene unclear. V lost 7 bases, J lost 4 bases, and 11 bases lay in between. Germline CDR1 reads SNHLY; CDR2 reads FYNNEI. CDR3 length: 13 residues. The CDR3 here is CASTSRANQPQHF. CDR3 bases: TGTGCCAGCACCTCGAGGGCAAATCAGCCCCAGCATTTT.

The chain's CDR3 is CASSPEGWVGYEQYF. In DNA, the CDR3 is TGTGCCAGCAGTCCAGAGGGGTGGGTAGGGTACGAGCAGTACTTC. V gene TRBV27 combines with J gene TRBJ2-7; D might be TRBD1 or TRBD2, each matching 5 bases. V was pared by 5 bases and J by 4 bases, with 18 bases between. This CDR3 has 15 amino acids. CDR1 is MNHEY, CDR2 SMNVEV, per germline (reference sequence).

For the CDR3, the DNA is TGTGCCAGCACCCCCTTACAGGGGAGGAACACTGAAGCTTTCTTT. It codes for CASTPLQGRNTEAFF. The V call is TRBV6-1, the J call TRBJ1-1; TRBD1 matches 7 bases. The CDR3 has 15 residues. The V gene end was trimmed by 7 bases and the J gene end by 1 base; junction bases not matched to a gene: 9. Per germline, CDR1 MNHNS and CDR2 SASEGT.

This clonotype came up once. The CDR3: CASSTWSGLNTEAFF. CDR3 nucleotides: TGTGCCAGCAGCACATGGTCGGGTTTGAACACTGAAGCTTTCTTT. The V call is TRBV7-2, the J call TRBJ1-1; D call uncertain. Germline loops: CDR1 SGHTA, CDR2 FQGNSA. V lost 5 bases to trimming and J lost 0 bases, with 13 bases between them. The CDR3 consists of 15 residues.

This chain links TRBV19 with TRBJ2-5, with 7 bases identical to TRBD1. The CDR3 consists of 15 residues. The V gene end was trimmed by 5 bases and the J gene end by 1 base; junction bases not matched to a gene: 7. The germline gives CDR1 LNHDA, CDR2 SQIVND (reference sequence). CDR3 nucleotide sequence: TGTGCCAGTAGTGCGCTACAGGGGATCCAAGAGACCCAGTACTTC. Translating it yields CASSALQGIQETQYF.